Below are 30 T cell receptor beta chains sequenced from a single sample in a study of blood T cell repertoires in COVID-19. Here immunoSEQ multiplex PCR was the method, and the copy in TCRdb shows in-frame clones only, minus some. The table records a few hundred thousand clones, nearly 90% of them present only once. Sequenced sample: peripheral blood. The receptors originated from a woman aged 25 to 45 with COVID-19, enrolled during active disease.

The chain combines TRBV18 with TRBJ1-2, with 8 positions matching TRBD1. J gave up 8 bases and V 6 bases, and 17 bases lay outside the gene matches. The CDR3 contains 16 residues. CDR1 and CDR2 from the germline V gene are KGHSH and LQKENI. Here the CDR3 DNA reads TGTGCCAGCTCCCCCGTAATTGGGACAGGCCCAGGAGGCTACACCTTC. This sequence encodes CASSPVIGTGPGGYTF.

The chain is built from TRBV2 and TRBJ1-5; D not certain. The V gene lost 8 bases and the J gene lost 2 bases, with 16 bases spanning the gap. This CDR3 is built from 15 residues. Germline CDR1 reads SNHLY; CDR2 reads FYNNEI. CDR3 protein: CASGVDRRGNQPQHF. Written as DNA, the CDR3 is TGTGCCAGCGGGGTTGACCGGAGGGGCAATCAGCCCCAGCATTTT.

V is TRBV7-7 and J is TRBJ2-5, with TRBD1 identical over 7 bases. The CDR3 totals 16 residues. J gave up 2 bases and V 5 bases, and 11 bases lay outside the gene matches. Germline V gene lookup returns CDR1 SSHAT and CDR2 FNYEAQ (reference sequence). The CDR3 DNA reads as TGTGCCAGCAGCCCATGGACAGGAGAGGGGCAAGAGACCCAGTACTTC. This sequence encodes CASSPWTGEGQETQYF.

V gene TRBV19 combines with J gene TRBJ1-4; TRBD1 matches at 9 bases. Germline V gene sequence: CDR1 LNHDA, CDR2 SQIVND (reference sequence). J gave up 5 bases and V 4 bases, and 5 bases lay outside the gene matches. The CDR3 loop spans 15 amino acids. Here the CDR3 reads CASSRGQGINEKLFF. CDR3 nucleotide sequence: TGTGCCAGTAGTAGGGGACAGGGAATAAATGAAAAACTGTTTTTT. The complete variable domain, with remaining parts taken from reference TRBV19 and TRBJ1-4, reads DGGITQSPKYLFRKEGQNVTLSCEQNLNHDAMYWYRQDPGQGLRLIYYSQIVNDFQKGDIAEGYSVSREKKESFPLTVTSAQKNPTAFYLCASSRGQGINEKLFFGSGTQLSVL.

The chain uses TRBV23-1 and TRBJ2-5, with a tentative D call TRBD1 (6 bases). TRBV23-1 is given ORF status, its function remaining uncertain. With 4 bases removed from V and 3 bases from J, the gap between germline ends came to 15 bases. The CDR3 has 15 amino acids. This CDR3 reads CASSLIAGDKETQYF. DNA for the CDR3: TGCGCCAGCAGTCTTATTGCCGGGGACAAAGAGACCCAGTACTTC.

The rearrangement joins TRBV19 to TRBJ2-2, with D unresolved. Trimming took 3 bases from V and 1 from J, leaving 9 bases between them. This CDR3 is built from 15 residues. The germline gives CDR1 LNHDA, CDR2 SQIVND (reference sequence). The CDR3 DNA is TGTGCCAGTAGTATTCTTCAACAGAACACCGGGGAGCTGTTTTTT. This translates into CASSILQQNTGELFF.

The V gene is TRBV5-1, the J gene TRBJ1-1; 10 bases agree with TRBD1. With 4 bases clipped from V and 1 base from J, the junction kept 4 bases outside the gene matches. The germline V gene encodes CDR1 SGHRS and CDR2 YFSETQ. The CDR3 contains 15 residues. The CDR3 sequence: CASSIGQGGNTEAFF. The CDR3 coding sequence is TGCGCCAGCAGCATTGGACAGGGGGGGAACACTGAAGCTTTCTTT.

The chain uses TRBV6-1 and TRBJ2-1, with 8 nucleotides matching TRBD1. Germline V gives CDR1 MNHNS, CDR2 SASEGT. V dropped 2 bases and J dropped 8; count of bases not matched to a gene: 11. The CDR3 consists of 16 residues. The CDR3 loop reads CASSEFTGGYFDEQFF. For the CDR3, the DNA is TGTGCCAGCAGTGAATTTACAGGGGGATATTTTGATGAGCAGTTCTTC.

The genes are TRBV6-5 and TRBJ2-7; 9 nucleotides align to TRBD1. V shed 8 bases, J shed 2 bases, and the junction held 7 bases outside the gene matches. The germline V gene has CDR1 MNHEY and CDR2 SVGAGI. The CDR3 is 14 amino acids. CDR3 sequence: CASPGTGFTYEQYF. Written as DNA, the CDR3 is TGTGCCAGCCCCGGGACAGGGTTCACCTACGAGCAGTACTTC.

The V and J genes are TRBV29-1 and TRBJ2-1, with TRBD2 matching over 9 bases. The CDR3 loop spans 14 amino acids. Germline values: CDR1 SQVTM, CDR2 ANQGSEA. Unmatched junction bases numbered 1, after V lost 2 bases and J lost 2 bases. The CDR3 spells CSVELAGPYNEQFF. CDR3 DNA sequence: TGCAGCGTTGAACTAGCGGGGCCCTACAATGAGCAGTTCTTC.

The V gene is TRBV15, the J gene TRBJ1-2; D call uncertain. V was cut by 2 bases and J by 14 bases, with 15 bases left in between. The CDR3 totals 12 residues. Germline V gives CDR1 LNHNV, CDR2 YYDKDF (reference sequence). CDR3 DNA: TGTGCCACCAGCAGAACTCCCGCAACTAGGACCTTC. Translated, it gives CATSRTPATRTF. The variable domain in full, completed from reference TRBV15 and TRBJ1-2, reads DAMVIQNPRYQVTQFGKPVTLSCSQTLNHNVMYWYQQKSSQAPKLLFHYYDKDFNNEADTPDNFQSRRPNTSFCFLDIRSPGLGDTAMYLCATSRTPATRTFGSGTRLTVV.

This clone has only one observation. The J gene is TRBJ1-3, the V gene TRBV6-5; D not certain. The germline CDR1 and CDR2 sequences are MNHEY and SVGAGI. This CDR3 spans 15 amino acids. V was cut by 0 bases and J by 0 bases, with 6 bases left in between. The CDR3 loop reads CASSYSEVSGNTIYF. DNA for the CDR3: TGTGCCAGCAGTTACTCGGAGGTCTCTGGAAACACCATATATTTT.

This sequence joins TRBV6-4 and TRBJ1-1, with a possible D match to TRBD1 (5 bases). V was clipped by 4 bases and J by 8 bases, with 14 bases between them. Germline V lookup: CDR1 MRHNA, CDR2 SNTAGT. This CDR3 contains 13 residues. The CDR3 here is CASSVGVGGEAFF. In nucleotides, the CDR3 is TGTGCCAGCAGTGTTGGAGTCGGGGGGGAAGCTTTCTTT.

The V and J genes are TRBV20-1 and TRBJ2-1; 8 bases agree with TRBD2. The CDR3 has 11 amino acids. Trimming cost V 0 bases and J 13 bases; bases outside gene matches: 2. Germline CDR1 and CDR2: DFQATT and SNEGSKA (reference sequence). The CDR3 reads CSAREGLGQFF. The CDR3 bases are TGCAGTGCTAGAGAGGGACTAGGACAGTTCTTC.

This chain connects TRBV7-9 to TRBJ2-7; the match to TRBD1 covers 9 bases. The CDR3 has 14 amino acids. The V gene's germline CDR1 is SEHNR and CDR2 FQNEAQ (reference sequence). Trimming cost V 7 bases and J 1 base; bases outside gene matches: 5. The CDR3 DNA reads TGTGCCAGCATTCGACAGGGGGGGTCCTACGAGCAGTACTTC. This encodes CASIRQGGSYEQYF. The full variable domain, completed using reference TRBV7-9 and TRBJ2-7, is DTGVSQNPRHKITKRGQNVTFRCDPISEHNRLYWYRQTLGQGPEFLTYFQNEAQLEKSRLLSDRFSAERPKGSFSTLEIQRTEQGDSAMYLCASIRQGGSYEQYFGPGTRLTVT.

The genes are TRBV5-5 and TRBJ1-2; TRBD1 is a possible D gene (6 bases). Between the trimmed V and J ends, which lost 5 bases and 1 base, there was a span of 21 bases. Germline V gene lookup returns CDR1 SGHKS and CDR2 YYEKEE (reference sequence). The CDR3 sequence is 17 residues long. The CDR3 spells CASRMTAGTPFNYGYTF. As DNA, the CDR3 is TGTGCCAGCAGAATGACAGCCGGGACACCTTTTAACTATGGCTACACCTTC.

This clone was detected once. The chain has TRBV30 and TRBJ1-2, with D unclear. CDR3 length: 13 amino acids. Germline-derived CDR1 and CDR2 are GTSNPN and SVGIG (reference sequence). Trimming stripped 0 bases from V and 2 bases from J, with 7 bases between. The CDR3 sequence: CAWSVGVNYGYTF. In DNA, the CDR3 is TGTGCCTGGAGTGTAGGAGTAAACTATGGCTACACCTTC.

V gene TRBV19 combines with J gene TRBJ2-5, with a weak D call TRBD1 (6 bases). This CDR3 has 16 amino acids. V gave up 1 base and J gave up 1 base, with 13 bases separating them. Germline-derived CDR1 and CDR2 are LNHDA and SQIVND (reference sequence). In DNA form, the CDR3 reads TGTGCCAGTAGTATAGGGTCAGGGGCAGCCCAAGAGACCCAGTACTTC. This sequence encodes CASSIGSGAAQETQYF.

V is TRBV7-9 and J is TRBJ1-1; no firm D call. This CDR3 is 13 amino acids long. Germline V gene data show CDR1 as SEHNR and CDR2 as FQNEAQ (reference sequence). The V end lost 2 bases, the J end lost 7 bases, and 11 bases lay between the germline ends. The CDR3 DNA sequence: TGTGCCAGCAGCTTAACCGGGGTGATTGAAGCTTTCTTT. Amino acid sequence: CASSLTGVIEAFF.

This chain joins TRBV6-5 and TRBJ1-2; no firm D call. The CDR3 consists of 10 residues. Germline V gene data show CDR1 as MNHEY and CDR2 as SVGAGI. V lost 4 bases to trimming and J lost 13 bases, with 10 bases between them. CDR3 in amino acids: CASSSTRGTF. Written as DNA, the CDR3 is TGTGCCAGCAGTTCGACCCGGGGCACCTTC.

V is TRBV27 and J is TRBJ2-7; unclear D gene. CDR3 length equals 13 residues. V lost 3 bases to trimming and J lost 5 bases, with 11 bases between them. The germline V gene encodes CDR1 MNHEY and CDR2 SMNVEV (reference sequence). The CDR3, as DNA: TGTGCCAGCAGTTTCGGTCCAAATAACGAGCAGTACTTC. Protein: CASSFGPNNEQYF.

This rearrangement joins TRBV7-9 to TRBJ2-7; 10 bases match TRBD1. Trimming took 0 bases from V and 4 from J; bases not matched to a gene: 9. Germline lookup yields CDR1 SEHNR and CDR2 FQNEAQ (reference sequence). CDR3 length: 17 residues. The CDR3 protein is CASSLAGTGADIYEQYF. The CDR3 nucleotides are TGTGCCAGCAGCTTAGCTGGGACAGGGGCGGATATTTACGAGCAGTACTTC.

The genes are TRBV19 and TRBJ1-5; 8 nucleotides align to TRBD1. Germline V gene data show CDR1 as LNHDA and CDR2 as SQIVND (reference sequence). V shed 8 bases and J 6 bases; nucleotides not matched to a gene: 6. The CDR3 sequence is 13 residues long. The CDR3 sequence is CASADRGSQPQHF. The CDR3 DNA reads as TGTGCCAGTGCCGACAGGGGAAGTCAGCCCCAGCATTTT. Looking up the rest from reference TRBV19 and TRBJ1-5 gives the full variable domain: DGGITQSPKYLFRKEGQNVTLSCEQNLNHDAMYWYRQDPGQGLRLIYYSQIVNDFQKGDIAEGYSVSREKKESFPLTVTSAQKNPTAFYLCASADRGSQPQHFGDGTRLSIL.

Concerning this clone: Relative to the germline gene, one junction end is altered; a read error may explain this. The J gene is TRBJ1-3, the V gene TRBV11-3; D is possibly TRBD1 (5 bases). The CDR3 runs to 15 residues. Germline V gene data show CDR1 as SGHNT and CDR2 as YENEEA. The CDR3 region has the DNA TGTGCCAGCAGCTTAGATGGGGCAGCGGGAAGCACCATATATTTT. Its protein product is CASSLDGAAGSTIYF. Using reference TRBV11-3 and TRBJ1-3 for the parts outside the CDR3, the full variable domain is EAGVVQSPRYKIIEKKQPVAFWCNPISGHNTLYWYLQNLGQGPELLIRYENEEAVDDSQLPKDRFSAERLKGVDSTLKIQPAELGDSAVYLCASSLDGAAGSTIYFGEGSWLTVV.

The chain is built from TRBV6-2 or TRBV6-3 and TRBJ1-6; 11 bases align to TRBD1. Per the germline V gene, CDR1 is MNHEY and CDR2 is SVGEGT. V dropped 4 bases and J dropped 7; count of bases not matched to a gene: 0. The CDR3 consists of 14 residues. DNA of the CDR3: TGTGCCAGCAGTTGGGACAGGGGGAATTCACCCCTCCACTTT. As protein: CASSWDRGNSPLHF.

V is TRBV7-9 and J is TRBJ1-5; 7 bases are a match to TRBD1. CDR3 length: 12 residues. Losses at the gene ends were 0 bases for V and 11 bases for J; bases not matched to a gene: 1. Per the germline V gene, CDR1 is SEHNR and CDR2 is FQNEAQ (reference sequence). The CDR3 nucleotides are TGTGCCAGCAGCTTAGCGGGACAGACCCAGCATTTT. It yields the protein CASSLAGQTQHF.

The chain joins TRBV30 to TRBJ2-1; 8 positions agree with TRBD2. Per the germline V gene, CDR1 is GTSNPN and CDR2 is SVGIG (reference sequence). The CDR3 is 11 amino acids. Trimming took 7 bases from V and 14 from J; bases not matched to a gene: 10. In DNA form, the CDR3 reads TGTGCCTTTTCCCTAGCGGGTGGGGAGTTCTTC. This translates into CAFSLAGGEFF.

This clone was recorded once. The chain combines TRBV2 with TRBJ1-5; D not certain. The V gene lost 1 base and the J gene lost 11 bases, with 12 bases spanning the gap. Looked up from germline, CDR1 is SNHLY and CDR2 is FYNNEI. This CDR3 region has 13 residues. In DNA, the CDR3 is TGTGCCAGCAGTGAAGTGGTACTTTTGGCCCAGCATTTT. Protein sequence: CASSEVVLLAQHF.

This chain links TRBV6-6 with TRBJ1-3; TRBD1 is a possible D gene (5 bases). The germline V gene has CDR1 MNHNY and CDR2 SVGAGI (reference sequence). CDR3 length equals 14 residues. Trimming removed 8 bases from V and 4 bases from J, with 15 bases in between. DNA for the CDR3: TGTGCCAGCCTCCCTGCGACAGAAGGAAACACCATATATTTT. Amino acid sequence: CASLPATEGNTIYF.

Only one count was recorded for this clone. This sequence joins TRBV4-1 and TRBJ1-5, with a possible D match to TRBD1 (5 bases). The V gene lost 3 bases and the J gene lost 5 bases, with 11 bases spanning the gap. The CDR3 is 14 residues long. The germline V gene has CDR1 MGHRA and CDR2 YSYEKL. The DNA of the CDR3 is TGCGCCAGCAGCCAGCTGCAAGGGGATCAGCCCCAGCATTTT. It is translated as CASSQLQGDQPQHF.